This T cell receptor beta chain was found in a study of T cell repertoires in cytomegalovirus infection. TCRdb analysed the reads with MiXCR anew, one entry per CDR3 protein. Seen here are around 740,000 distinct CDR3 sequences, roughly 36% observed once, and the top ten hold around 2.6%. Trimming removed 4 bases from V and 4 bases from J, with 14 bases in between. This CDR3 has 14 amino acids. Germline V CDR1 and CDR2: SGHRS, YFSETQ. The clonotype comes from a human donor in good health (CMV status not recorded). Some clones in this sample may be carry-over from other donors' samples. Input material: PBMCs. The rearrangement links TRBV5-1 to TRBJ2-5, with D perhaps matching TRBD2 (5 bases). The CDR3 spells CASSNSVHGETQYF. In DNA, the CDR3 is TGCGCCAGCAGCAATAGCGTCCACGGAGAGACCCAGTACTTC.